The next 10 T cell receptor beta chains were all read from a single sample in a study of OX40 agonist ivuxolimab in advanced cancers. The method behind the library was the immunoSEQ multiplex PCR assay. Sourced from immuneACCESS, this table was stored by TCRdb with only in-frame sequences that have V and J called. A share of the clones is absent; for the studies checked, an unresolved V gene accounts for under half, and the remainder has no known explanation. The sample table lists about 67,000 clones, roughly four fifths of them with a count of one. Clones ranked in the top ten supply about 5% of the sample. The material was CD4+ or CD8+ T cells sorted from blood, obtained in a trial of the OX40 agonist ivuxolimab. These receptors all stem from an adult with an advanced solid tumor such as melanoma, head and neck, liver or kidney cancer.

The chain employs TRBV2 and TRBJ2-2; perhaps D is TRBD1 or TRBD2 (5 bases each). V was shortened by 7 bases and J by 6 bases, with 18 bases between the two germline ends. Germline V lookup: CDR1 SNHLY, CDR2 FYNNEI. The length of the CDR3 is 15 residues. In DNA, the CDR3 is TGTGCCAGCACCGCAACCTTAGGGACCTCCGGGGAGCTGTTTTTT. It yields the protein CASTATLGTSGELFF.

The rearrangement joins TRBV27 to TRBJ2-7; the D call may be TRBD1 or TRBD2 (5 bases each). Trimming took 1 base from V and 2 from J, leaving 12 bases between them. The CDR3 contains 15 residues. Germline V gene sequence: CDR1 MNHEY, CDR2 SMNVEV (reference sequence). The CDR3 spells CASSLYGTATYEQYV. DNA of the CDR3: TGTGCCAGCAGTTTATACGGGACGGCAACCTACGAGCAGTACGTC.

This rearrangement joins TRBV7-2 to TRBJ2-7, with D perhaps TRBD2 (5 bases). Germline V CDR1 and CDR2: SGHTA, FQGNSA. The CDR3 spans 13 residues. Deletions cut 4 bases from V and 5 bases from J, with 12 bases between. The CDR3 nucleotides are TGTGCCAGCAGCTCCTTAGCGACGCACGAGCAGTACTTC. Its protein is CASSSLATHEQYF.

V and J are TRBV9 and TRBJ1-2; D possibly corresponds to TRBD1 (6 bases). Germline CDR1 reads SGDLS; CDR2 reads YYNGEE. This CDR3 is built from 16 residues. The V and J ends lost 0 bases and 4 bases respectively, with 16 bases between them. Here the CDR3 reads CASSVGMLGGGYGYTF. The CDR3 DNA follows: TGTGCCAGCAGCGTAGGAATGTTAGGGGGGGGCTATGGCTACACCTTC.

This chain uses TRBV18 with TRBJ1-4; TRBD1 might be the D (6 bases). Looked up from germline, CDR1 is KGHSH and CDR2 is LQKENI. With 0 bases removed from V and 7 bases from J, the gap between germline ends came to 15 bases. The CDR3 totals 16 residues. The DNA of the CDR3 is TGTGCCAGCTCACCACCGGAGGGAGGGGGTGCTGAAAAACTGTTTTTT. Its protein product is CASSPPEGGGAEKLFF.

The V and J genes are TRBV5-1 and TRBJ1-4, with D uncertain. This CDR3 is 14 amino acids long. V was shortened by 0 bases and J by 7 bases, with 10 bases between the two germline ends. In germline, CDR1 is SGHRS, CDR2 YFSETQ. Here the CDR3 DNA reads TGCGCCAGCAGCTTGGGTAGTTTACGTGAAAAACTGTTTTTT. Its protein product is CASSLGSLREKLFF.

The chain links TRBV18 to TRBJ2-7; 7 nucleotides match TRBD2. J was trimmed by 1 base and V by 3 bases; bases with no gene match: 6. The germline gives CDR1 KGHSH, CDR2 LQKENI. The CDR3 contains 15 residues. CDR3 sequence: CASSPGGDLSYEQYF. The CDR3 DNA follows: TGTGCCAGCTCACCGGGGGGGGACTTGTCCTACGAGCAGTACTTC.

This clone was recorded only once. The V call is TRBV7-2, the J call TRBJ2-5, with TRBD2 matching 9 bases. Germline V gene data show CDR1 as SGHTA and CDR2 as FQGNSA. This CDR3 spans 18 amino acids. The V gene end was trimmed by 5 bases and the J gene end by 4 bases; junction bases not matched to a gene: 17. The CDR3 here is CASSANRALSGRRETQYF. In DNA form, the CDR3 reads TGTGCCAGCAGCGCCAACAGGGCCCTTAGCGGGAGAAGAGAGACCCAGTACTTC.

This clone was counted once. The chain carries TRBV7-2 and TRBJ2-2; 8 bases line up with TRBD2. Germline V gene data show CDR1 as SGHTA and CDR2 as FQGNSA. CDR3 length equals 16 residues. Unmatched junction bases numbered 10, after V lost 5 bases and J lost 5 bases. The CDR3 protein is CASSPKGSGITGELFF. The DNA of the CDR3 is TGTGCCAGCAGCCCAAAGGGTAGCGGGATAACCGGGGAGCTGTTTTTT.

This chain uses TRBV4-2 with TRBJ2-7, with D perhaps matching TRBD2 (5 bases). Looked up from germline, CDR1 is LGHNA and CDR2 is YNFKEQ. This CDR3 spans 16 amino acids. Deletions cut 0 bases from V and 0 bases from J, with 12 bases between. This chain's CDR3 is CASSQERGRPSYEQYF. CDR3 DNA sequence: TGTGCCAGCAGCCAAGAGAGAGGGAGACCCTCCTACGAGCAGTACTTC.